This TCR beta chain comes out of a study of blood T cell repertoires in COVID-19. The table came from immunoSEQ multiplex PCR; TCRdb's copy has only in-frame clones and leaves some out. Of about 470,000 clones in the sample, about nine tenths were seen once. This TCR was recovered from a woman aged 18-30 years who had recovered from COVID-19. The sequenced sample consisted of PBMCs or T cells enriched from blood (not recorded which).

CDR3 sequence reads: CASSQGQGTEAFF. In DNA, the CDR3 is TGCGCCAGCAGCCAGGGACAGGGGACTGAAGCTTTCTTT. The rearrangement links TRBV5-1 to TRBJ1-1, with 10 bases fitting TRBD1. The CDR3 contains 13 residues. The V and J ends lost 4 bases and 5 bases, in that order; junction bases with no gene match: 2. The V gene's germline CDR1 is SGHRS and CDR2 YFSETQ.